Listed here are 21 T cell receptor beta chains from one sample, sequenced in a study of T-cell reconstitution after alpha-beta-depleted transplantation in children. Unique molecular identifiers were used to barcode this TCRbeta library. TCRdb re-derived calls from the PCR reads in MiXCR, one entry per CDR3 protein. The data hold 150,000 to 200,000 distinct CDR3 sequences, with approximately 6.6% observed a single time. The input for sequencing was PBMCs from the stem cell graft donor, taken from the stem cell graft. These receptors were collected from a human donor who donated a stem cell graft to a child with Wiskott-Aldrich syndrome.

The V call is TRBV5-1, the J call TRBJ1-1; D gene unclear. The V gene lost 0 bases and the J gene lost 4 bases, with 10 bases spanning the gap. CDR3 length: 14 residues. Germline CDR1 is SGHRS and CDR2 is YFSETQ. The CDR3 DNA reads as TGCGCCAGCAGCTTGGATCCGATAACCACTGAAGCTTTCTTT. Translating it yields CASSLDPITTEAFF.

The chain uses TRBV28 and TRBJ2-6; a weak D match, TRBD1 (5 bases). This CDR3 is 16 amino acids long. CDR1 and CDR2 from the germline V gene are MDHEN and SYDVKM. The germline V and J ends were trimmed by 5 bases and 7 bases, with 18 bases remaining between them. CDR3 nucleotide sequence: TGTGCCAGCAGTACCCCCGGCAGGGCTGTAGCCAACGTCCTGACTTTC. It encodes CASSTPGRAVANVLTF.

This clonotype has at least ten counts. This chain connects TRBV6-2 or TRBV6-3 to TRBJ1-1; D possibly corresponds to TRBD1 (5 bases). The germline V and J ends were trimmed by 2 bases and 1 base, with 11 bases remaining between them. Germline assignment: CDR1 MNHEY and CDR2 SVGEGT. The CDR3 runs 15 residues. Written as DNA, the CDR3 is TGTGCCAGCAGTTACGGGGCTTTTGCGAACACTGAAGCTTTCTTT. It specifies CASSYGAFANTEAFF.

This chain connects TRBV5-4 to TRBJ2-7; 12 bases are shared with TRBD2. V dropped 4 bases and J dropped 3; count of bases not matched to a gene: 8. The CDR3 extends over 16 amino acids. The germline V gene encodes CDR1 SGHNT and CDR2 YYREEE (reference sequence). The CDR3 spells CASSPSWTSGNYEQYF. The CDR3 nucleotides read TGTGCCAGCAGCCCTTCCTGGACTAGCGGGAACTACGAGCAGTACTTC.

This clonotype was seen a few times. The gene calls are TRBV18 and TRBJ1-1; D remains ambiguous. The CDR3 is 15 amino acids. V was clipped by 1 base and J by 7 bases, with 16 bases between them. Germline V gene data show CDR1 as KGHSH and CDR2 as LQKENI. CDR3 protein: CASSPHPTDELEAFF. CDR3 DNA: TGTGCCAGCTCACCACACCCTACGGACGAGCTTGAAGCTTTCTTT.

This clonotype was recorded at least ten times. This rearrangement joins TRBV12-3 or TRBV12-4 to TRBJ2-3; 7 nucleotides line up with TRBD1. J was trimmed by 3 bases and V by 5 bases; bases with no gene match: 5. This CDR3 spans 14 amino acids. Written as DNA, the CDR3 is TGTGCCAGCAGTCCAAACAGGGGAACAGATACGCAGTATTTT. It translates to CASSPNRGTDTQYF.

This clonotype was counted many times. The chain couples TRBV12-3 or TRBV12-4 to TRBJ2-7, with a weak D call TRBD1 (6 bases). V lost 6 bases and J 9 bases, leaving 18 bases between the germline ends. The length of the CDR3 is 13 residues. In nucleotides, the CDR3 is TGTGCCAGCAGCCTAACGACAGGTTTAAGGCAGTACTTC. Its protein is CASSLTTGLRQYF.

This clonotype was detected many times. The CDR3 bases are TGTGCCAGCAGCCCCGAATCGTACGAGCAGTACTTC. It is translated as CASSPESYEQYF. This chain links TRBV7-9 with TRBJ2-7; D unclear. Per the germline V gene, CDR1 is SEHNR and CDR2 is FQNEAQ (reference sequence). V was pared by 5 bases and J by 4 bases, with 9 bases between. The CDR3 has 12 amino acids.

The chain links TRBV7-9 to TRBJ2-7, with 8 bases matching TRBD1. The CDR3 runs 15 residues. Germline V CDR1 and CDR2: SEHNR, FQNEAQ (reference sequence). V dropped 5 bases and J dropped 3; count of bases not matched to a gene: 9. The CDR3 protein is CASSPKTGTGYEQYF. For the CDR3, the DNA is TGTGCCAGCAGCCCCAAAACCGGGACAGGCTACGAGCAGTACTTC.

This clonotype was picked up many times. CDR3 region: CASSPLLAGYGNEQFF. CDR3 DNA: TGTGCCAGCAGTCCCTTGCTAGCGGGGTATGGCAATGAGCAGTTCTTC. The chain uses TRBV12-3 or TRBV12-4 and TRBJ2-1, with 9 bases aligning to TRBD2. J was trimmed by 6 bases and V by 5 bases; bases with no gene match: 11. The CDR3 runs to 16 residues.

This clonotype was detected many times. The chain uses TRBV29-1 and TRBJ2-3; D gene ambiguous. Germline loops: CDR1 SQVTM, CDR2 ANQGSEA. V was pared by 2 bases and J by 6 bases, with 12 bases between. The CDR3 has 13 residues. DNA for the CDR3: TGCAGCGTTGAACGCCGAACGGAGGATACGCAGTATTTT. Translating gives CSVERRTEDTQYF.

This clonotype was counted ten times or more. This chain links TRBV20-1 with TRBJ2-3; maybe TRBD1 (5 bases). Germline loops: CDR1 DFQATT, CDR2 SNEGSKA (reference sequence). The CDR3 totals 12 residues. Trimming left V 8 bases short and J 6 bases short, with 15 bases between. The CDR3 sequence is CSWGYGEDTQYF. CDR3 DNA sequence: TGCAGTTGGGGCTATGGCGAGGATACGCAGTATTTT.

This clonotype turned up a few times. The V call is TRBV12-3 or TRBV12-4, the J call TRBJ1-5; D is possibly TRBD1 (5 bases). The CDR3 covers 16 residues. Trimming took 2 bases from V and 2 from J, leaving 13 bases between them. CDR3 nucleotide sequence: TGTGCCAGCAGTTTATGGGGGTTTGGGGGCAATCAGCCCCAGCATTTT. It translates to CASSLWGFGGNQPQHF.

Many counts were recorded for this clonotype. CDR3 residues: CASSPPPVTSTDTQYF. CDR3 bases: TGTGCCAGCAGTCCGCCGCCCGTGACTAGCACAGATACGCAGTATTTT. The chain recombines TRBV12-3 or TRBV12-4 with TRBJ2-3; the D is unclear. The CDR3 is 16 residues long. The V end was cut by 5 bases, the J end by 0 bases, with 15 bases between.

The chain joins TRBV18 to TRBJ2-7; D remains ambiguous. V lost 0 bases and J lost 3, with 6 bases in between. Germline values: CDR1 KGHSH, CDR2 LQKENI. The CDR3 has 13 residues. The DNA for the CDR3 is TGTGCCAGCTCACCACCAGGAGTCTACGAGCAGTACTTC. Residues: CASSPPGVYEQYF.

This chain joins TRBV11-2 and TRBJ2-7, with TRBD1 identical over 7 bases. V shed 0 bases, J shed 5 bases, and the junction held 7 bases outside the gene matches. CDR3 length: 15 amino acids. The germline V gene has CDR1 SGHAT and CDR2 FQNNGV. CDR3 protein: CASSLEGRGINEQYF. DNA for the CDR3: TGTGCCAGCAGCTTAGAGGGCAGGGGGATCAACGAGCAGTACTTC.

Of note for this clonotype: It may be a read error: a sequence one base away is much more abundant. The gene calls are TRBV7-2 and TRBJ1-2; D remains ambiguous. This CDR3 comprises 13 residues. The V end was cut by 7 bases, the J end by 4 bases, with 13 bases between. Germline V gene data show CDR1 as SGHTA and CDR2 as FQGNSA. CDR3 amino acids: CASITMPSYGYTF. The CDR3 DNA follows: TGTGCCAGCATCACAATGCCGTCCTATGGCTACACCTTC.

Many counts were recorded for this clonotype. This rearrangement joins TRBV12-3 or TRBV12-4 to TRBJ2-2, with 7 bases identical to TRBD1. The CDR3 totals 17 residues. With V trimmed by 4 bases and J by 6 bases, 14 bases remained unmatched. The CDR3 sequence: CASSSVPHRGSAGELFF. The CDR3 DNA is TGTGCCAGCAGTTCCGTACCACACAGGGGTTCGGCCGGGGAGCTGTTTTTT.

Many counts were recorded for this clonotype. V is TRBV7-8 and J is TRBJ1-4, with D possibly matching TRBD1 (6 bases). Germline CDR1 SGHVS, CDR2 FQNEAQ. The CDR3 spans 17 residues. V was trimmed by 5 bases and J by 7 bases, leaving 23 bases between them. The chain's CDR3 is CASSQGLIGALTEKLFF. CDR3 nucleotide sequence: TGTGCCAGCAGCCAGGGGTTGATTGGGGCGTTAACTGAAAAACTGTTTTTT.

In this sample, this clonotype turned up a few times. The chain has TRBV5-1 and TRBJ2-7; no clear D. Trimming left V 2 bases short and J 0 bases short, with 12 bases between. The CDR3 spans 15 residues. Germline V gene lookup returns CDR1 SGHRS and CDR2 YFSETQ. The CDR3: CASSFVEDSSYEQYF. CDR3 coding DNA: TGCGCCAGCAGCTTCGTTGAGGATAGCTCCTACGAGCAGTACTTC.

In its sample, this clonotype was seen many times. This rearrangement joins TRBV12-3 or TRBV12-4 to TRBJ2-4, with TRBD1 as a possible D gene (6 bases). CDR3 length: 13 amino acids. V was cut by 3 bases and J by 6 bases, with 9 bases left in between. The CDR3 spells CASSLDSLNIQYF. DNA of the CDR3: TGTGCCAGCAGTTTGGACAGTTTAAACATTCAGTACTTC.